Below are 20 T cell receptor beta chains sequenced from a single sample in a study of tumor-infiltrating lymphocytes in localized non-small cell lung cancer. This table comes from immunoSEQ multiplex PCR, and its TCRdb copy is limited to in-frame clones, with some not included. Here the sample spans approximately 11,000 clones, about 62% being singletons. The sample was lung tumor tissue. These receptors all stem from a human donor with non-small cell lung cancer.

The chain has TRBV7-2 and TRBJ2-6; the D call may be TRBD1 or TRBD2 (5 bases each). Germline V gives CDR1 SGHTA, CDR2 FQGNSA. CDR3 length: 16 residues. Trimming stripped 5 bases from V and 4 bases from J, with 15 bases between. CDR3 DNA sequence: TGTGCCAGCAGCCCGGGACCTGGGCCAGGGGCCAACGTCCTGACTTTC. Protein: CASSPGPGPGANVLTF.

The chain joins TRBV5-1 to TRBJ2-3; D call uncertain. CDR3 size: 15 residues. Trimming shortened V by 0 bases and J by 1 base, and 9 bases separated the two germline ends. From germline, CDR1 is SGHRS and CDR2 YFSETQ. The CDR3 nucleotides are TGCGCCAGCAGCTTGGGGCAAGGGCGCACAGATACGCAGTATTTT. Translated: CASSLGQGRTDTQYF.

The J gene is TRBJ2-7, the V gene TRBV15, with D unresolved. The CDR3 has 14 amino acids. V dropped 1 base and J dropped 2 bases, with 9 bases sitting between them. The V gene's germline CDR1 is LNHNV and CDR2 YYDKDF (reference sequence). In DNA form, the CDR3 reads TGTGCCACCAGCAGAGCCGGCGGCGCCTACGAGCAGTACTTC. Translated: CATSRAGGAYEQYF.

The V and J genes are TRBV6-6 and TRBJ1-2; D is uncertain. The CDR3 contains 12 residues. The V gene's germline CDR1 is MNHNY and CDR2 SVGAGI (reference sequence). The germline V and J ends were trimmed by 7 bases and 1 base, with 7 bases remaining between them. The DNA of the CDR3 is TGTGCCAGCACCATATATAACTATGGCTACACCTTC. The encoded protein is CASTIYNYGYTF.

A few counts support this clone. The chain has TRBV10-1 and TRBJ1-5, with D tentatively TRBD1 (6 bases). This CDR3 region has 12 residues. Deletions cut 9 bases from V and 3 bases from J, with 9 bases between. In germline, CDR1 is WNHNN, CDR2 SYGVQD (reference sequence). The CDR3 is CASGQSNQPQHF. DNA of the CDR3: TGCGCCAGTGGACAGTCCAATCAGCCCCAGCATTTT.

This sequence joins TRBV18 and TRBJ1-1, with D possibly being TRBD1 (5 bases). The germline gives CDR1 KGHSH, CDR2 LQKENI. This CDR3 has 13 amino acids. V lost 8 bases and J 5 bases, leaving 15 bases between the germline ends. CDR3 coding DNA: TGTGCCAGCGAGACAGACGGAGAGACTGAAGCTTTCTTT. As protein: CASETDGETEAFF.

The chain recombines TRBV6-5 with TRBJ1-6; TRBD1 matches 7 bases. Germline V CDR1 and CDR2: MNHEY, SVGAGI. The CDR3 has 13 residues. With V trimmed by 7 bases and J by 9 bases, 6 bases remained unmatched. The CDR3 bases are TGTGCCAGCACCGGACAGGTGTCTTCACCCCTCCACTTT. It is translated as CASTGQVSSPLHF.

The chain carries TRBV5-1 and TRBJ1-2; D might be TRBD1 (6 bases). Germline V lookup: CDR1 SGHRS, CDR2 YFSETQ. The CDR3 sequence is 16 residues long. V lost 6 bases to trimming and J lost 3 bases, with 21 bases between them. CDR3 protein: CASKKSRDPGDYGYTF. In DNA, the CDR3 is TGCGCCAGCAAAAAATCGCGGGACCCAGGGGACTATGGCTACACCTTC. The full variable domain, in which reference TRBV5-1 and TRBJ1-2 provide the parts outside the CDR3, is KAGVTQTPRYLIKTRGQQVTLSCSPISGHRSVSWYQQTPGQGLQFLFEYFSETQRNKGNFPGRFSGRQFSNSRSEMNVSTLELGDSALYLCASKKSRDPGDYGYTFGSGTRLTVV.

The chain has TRBV6-1 and TRBJ1-1; D is perhaps TRBD1 (6 bases). V lost 6 bases and J lost 3, with 11 bases in between. The CDR3 is 13 residues long. The germline CDR1 and CDR2 sequences are MNHNS and SASEGT. The CDR3 region is CASRRYRDTEAFF. CDR3 DNA: TGTGCCAGCAGAAGATACAGGGACACTGAAGCTTTCTTT.

The chain recombines TRBV5-1 with TRBJ1-1, with D possibly matching TRBD1 (6 bases). V lost 2 bases to trimming and J lost 1 base, with 6 bases between them. CDR3 length: 13 residues. Germline lookup yields CDR1 SGHRS and CDR2 YFSETQ. The CDR3: CASSLGGNTEAFF. The CDR3 coding sequence is TGCGCCAGCAGCTTAGGGGGGAACACTGAAGCTTTCTTT.

The chain links TRBV6-5 to TRBJ2-1, with 7 bases lining up with TRBD2. Germline assignment: CDR1 MNHEY and CDR2 SVGAGI. V dropped 2 bases and J dropped 8; count of bases not matched to a gene: 9. The CDR3 is 15 amino acids. The CDR3 DNA is TGTGCCAGCAGTTACCCGCACTCGGGGGGTGATGAGCAGTTCTTC. Protein product: CASSYPHSGGDEQFF.

Only a few counts were recorded for this clone. The chain's CDR3 is CASSGGGVDEKLFF. CDR3 sequence (DNA): TGCGCCAGCAGTGGAGGGGGGGTTGATGAAAAACTGTTTTTT. The rearrangement uses TRBV5-1 and TRBJ1-4, with D possibly being TRBD1 (6 bases). Germline V gene data show CDR1 as SGHRS and CDR2 as YFSETQ. Between the trimmed V and J ends, which lost 5 bases and 6 bases, there was a span of 14 bases. The CDR3 extends over 14 amino acids.

In this sample, this clone turned up a few times. The chain recombines TRBV5-1 with TRBJ1-1, with TRBD1 as a possible D gene (5 bases). The CDR3 spans 14 residues. The V gene lost 4 bases and the J gene lost 5 bases, with 15 bases spanning the gap. Germline V gene lookup returns CDR1 SGHRS and CDR2 YFSETQ. CDR3 nucleotide sequence: TGCGCCAGCAGCCCCCTGGCCGGGGGTACTGAAGCTTTCTTT. As protein: CASSPLAGGTEAFF.

V is TRBV4-1 and J is TRBJ2-1, with D perhaps TRBD2 (6 bases). This CDR3 has 14 residues. Trimming removed 3 bases at V and 4 bases at J, with 10 bases between. Per germline, CDR1 MGHRA and CDR2 YSYEKL. CDR3 residues: CASSHTGLYNEQFF. CDR3 in DNA: TGCGCCAGCAGCCATACGGGACTTTACAATGAGCAGTTCTTC.

Only one count was recorded for this clone. The chain carries TRBV10-3 and TRBJ1-4, with 9 bases fitting TRBD1. The V segment lost 10 bases and the J segment 8 bases; nucleotides outside the gene matches: 11. Germline-derived CDR1 and CDR2 are ENHRY and SYGVKD. The CDR3 is 14 residues long. CDR3 DNA sequence: TGTGCCACTTGGACAGGGGAAGGATTCGAAAAACTGTTTTTT. Protein sequence: CATWTGEGFEKLFF.

This chain joins TRBV11-2 and TRBJ2-1; 12 bases fit TRBD2. The CDR3 sequence is 17 residues long. Trimming removed 4 bases from V and 0 bases from J; junction bases left unmatched: 4. In germline, CDR1 is SGHAT, CDR2 FQNNGV. The CDR3 DNA sequence: TGTGCCAGCAGCTGGACTAGCGGGGCCAGCTCCTACAATGAGCAGTTCTTC. Translation gives CASSWTSGASSYNEQFF.

This rearrangement joins TRBV4-1 to TRBJ2-1, with D possibly matching TRBD2 (5 bases). The CDR3 runs 13 residues. V was trimmed by 4 bases and J by 9 bases, leaving 13 bases between them. Germline assignment: CDR1 MGHRA and CDR2 YSYEKL. The DNA of the CDR3 is TGCGCCAGCAGCCCACTCCTAGCTGGTGAGCAGTTCTTC. As protein: CASSPLLAGEQFF.

The chain combines TRBV29-1 with TRBJ1-1; D gene unclear. Trimming took 3 bases from V and 2 from J, leaving 10 bases between them. Germline CDR1 and CDR2: SQVTM and ANQGSEA. The CDR3 loop spans 13 amino acids. The CDR3 protein is CSVDHGVNTEAFF. The CDR3 DNA reads TGCAGCGTTGACCACGGGGTAAACACTGAAGCTTTCTTT.

This chain connects TRBV29-1 to TRBJ2-1, with D perhaps TRBD1 (6 bases). The V end was cut by 2 bases, the J end by 4 bases, with 24 bases between. The CDR3 runs 18 residues. In germline, CDR1 is SQVTM, CDR2 ANQGSEA. CDR3 region: CSVEIGWIGRGYYNEQFF. DNA of the CDR3: TGCAGCGTTGAAATCGGGTGGATTGGAAGGGGGTATTACAATGAGCAGTTCTTC.

The rearrangement uses TRBV7-9 and TRBJ1-2; D perhaps matches TRBD1 (5 bases). The CDR3 covers 15 residues. Germline loops: CDR1 SEHNR, CDR2 FQNEAQ (reference sequence). The germline V and J ends were trimmed by 5 bases and 5 bases, with 18 bases remaining between them. The CDR3 nucleotides are TGTGCCAGCAGCCATGCAGGGCGTCAGAAATATGGCTACACCTTC. Translated, it gives CASSHAGRQKYGYTF.